One sample yielded the 11 T cell receptor beta chains listed below, sequenced in a study of cytomegalovirus exposure and HLA in healthy donors. Vbeta (60) and Jbeta (13) primers were used in the PCR. Only in-frame clones appear in the TCRdb table, and some are missing; sequencing was by immunoSEQ multiplex PCR. The sample contains approximately 170,000 clones, approximately 83% of which appear only once. The sequenced sample was PBMCs. These receptors came from a boy aged 2 to 10 in good health and CMV-seronegative.

The chain links TRBV11-2 to TRBJ2-7; 12 bases are shared with TRBD2. Germline values: CDR1 SGHAT, CDR2 FQNNGV. Trimming removed 4 bases from V and 5 bases from J; junction bases left unmatched: 12. The CDR3 loop spans 17 amino acids. The CDR3 DNA reads TGTGCCAGCAGCTCCAGACTAGCGGGAGAGGTCAGGGACGAGCAGTACTTC. It codes for CASSSRLAGEVRDEQYF.

CDR3 region: CASGYSQPQHF. CDR3 in DNA: TGTGCTAGTGGTTACTCTCAGCCCCAGCATTTT. The chain employs TRBV12-5 and TRBJ1-5; no firm D call. This CDR3 comprises 11 residues. The germline CDR1 and CDR2 sequences are LGHNT and FRNRAP. Trimming shortened V by 4 bases and J by 6 bases, and 4 bases separated the two germline ends.

This sequence joins TRBV4-3 and TRBJ2-1, with 8 bases aligning to TRBD2. Germline V lookup: CDR1 LGHNA, CDR2 YSLEER. The CDR3 totals 16 residues. V shed 0 bases, J shed 3 bases, and the junction held 4 bases outside the gene matches. CDR3 sequence: CASSQDRGGYYNEQFF. CDR3 sequence (DNA): TGCGCCAGCAGCCAAGATCGGGGGGGATACTACAATGAGCAGTTCTTC.

The chain couples TRBV4-2 to TRBJ2-1; D might be TRBD1 (5 bases). The germline CDR1 and CDR2 sequences are LGHNA and YNFKEQ. The CDR3 covers 13 residues. With 4 bases removed from V and 9 bases from J, the gap between germline ends came to 13 bases. The CDR3: CASSPVGAGEQFF. The DNA for the CDR3 is TGTGCCAGCAGCCCCGTTGGGGCCGGTGAGCAGTTCTTC.

This sequence joins TRBV19 and TRBJ1-5; 9 bases are shared with TRBD1. Germline trimming cut 3 bases from V and 7 bases from J; bases unmatched to any gene: 10. Per germline, CDR1 LNHDA and CDR2 SQIVND (reference sequence). The CDR3 contains 16 residues. The CDR3 DNA reads TGTGCCAGTAGTATTCAAAGGACAGGGGTATTCCAGCCCCAGCATTTT. This codes for CASSIQRTGVFQPQHF.

The V call is TRBV6-5, the J call TRBJ2-7, with 11 bases aligning to TRBD2. The CDR3 is made up of 15 amino acids. The junction had 4 bases not matched to a gene; V was cut back by 4 bases and J by 2 bases. In germline, CDR1 is MNHEY, CDR2 SVGAGI. The CDR3 sequence is CASSFVAGGTYEQYF. The CDR3 region has the DNA TGTGCCAGCAGTTTTGTAGCGGGAGGGACCTACGAGCAGTACTTC.

V usage is TRBV18 and J usage is TRBJ2-3; perhaps TRBD2 as D (6 bases). The V and J ends lost 3 bases and 1 base respectively, with 8 bases between them. CDR1 and CDR2 (germline): KGHSH, LQKENI. The CDR3 contains 14 residues. CDR3 loop: CASSPREGTDTQYF. The CDR3 region has the DNA TGTGCCAGCTCACCCAGGGAGGGCACAGATACGCAGTATTTT.

The chain is built from TRBV20-1 and TRBJ1-1; 8 bases agree with TRBD1. CDR1 DFQATT and CDR2 SNEGSKA come from the germline V gene (reference sequence). The CDR3 sequence is 11 residues long. V was pared by 6 bases and J by 5 bases, with 2 bases of the junction left unmatched. Here the CDR3 reads CSARTGTEAFF. The CDR3 region has the DNA TGCAGTGCAAGGACAGGGACTGAAGCTTTCTTT.

The V gene is TRBV10-2, the J gene TRBJ2-2; 15 nucleotides agree with TRBD2. J gave up 4 bases and V 6 bases, and 3 bases lay outside the gene matches. CDR1 WSHSY and CDR2 SAAADI come from the germline V gene. CDR3 size: 16 residues. CDR3 coding DNA: TGCGCCAGCAGGGGACTAGCGGGGGGACCCACCGGGGAGCTGTTTTTT. This translates into CASRGLAGGPTGELFF.

V and J are TRBV5-6 and TRBJ2-2; unclear D gene. The V end was cut by 1 base, the J end by 4 bases, with 5 bases between. There are 13 residues in the CDR3. Germline V gene sequence: CDR1 SGHDT, CDR2 YYEEEE. In DNA, the CDR3 is TGTGCCAGCAGCTTGACGGTCACCGGGGAGCTGTTTTTT. Translating it yields CASSLTVTGELFF.

The V and J genes are TRBV19 and TRBJ2-3, with TRBD1 matching 11 bases. CDR1 is LNHDA and CDR2 is SQIVND in the germline V gene (reference sequence). V lost 5 bases, J lost 3 bases, and 7 bases stayed unmatched. This CDR3 region has 16 residues. CDR3 nucleotides: TGTGCCAGTAGTCTGGGACAGGGGGAGAGAACAGATACGCAGTATTTT. It encodes CASSLGQGERTDTQYF.